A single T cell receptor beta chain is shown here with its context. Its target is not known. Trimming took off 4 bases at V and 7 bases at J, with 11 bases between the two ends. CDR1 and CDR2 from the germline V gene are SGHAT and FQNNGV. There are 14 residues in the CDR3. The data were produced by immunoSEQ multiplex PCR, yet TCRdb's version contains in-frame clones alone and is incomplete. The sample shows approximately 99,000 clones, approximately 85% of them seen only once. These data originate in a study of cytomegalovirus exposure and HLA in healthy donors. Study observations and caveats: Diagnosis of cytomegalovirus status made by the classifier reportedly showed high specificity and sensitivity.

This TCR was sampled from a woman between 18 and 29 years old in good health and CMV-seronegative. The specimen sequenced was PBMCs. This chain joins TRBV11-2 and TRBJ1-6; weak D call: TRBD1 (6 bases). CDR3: CASSSFTGNSPLHF. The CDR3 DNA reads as TGTGCCAGCAGCTCCTTCACAGGGAATTCACCCCTCCACTTT. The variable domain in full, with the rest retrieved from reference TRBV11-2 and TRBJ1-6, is EAGVAQSPRYKIIEKRQSVAFWCNPISGHATLYWYQQILGQGPKLLIQFQNNGVVDDSQLPKDRFSAERLKGVDSTLKIQPAKLEDSAVYLCASSSFTGNSPLHFGNGTRLTVT.